This entry concerns a single TCR beta chain. Measured with immunoSEQ multiplex PCR; TCRdb has only the in-frame clones, and not every one. The data contain 150,000 or so clones, around 90% of them singletons. The J segment lost 3 bases and the V segment lost 6 bases, leaving 13 bases of the junction unmatched. Germline V gene data show CDR1 as MNHEY and CDR2 as SMNVEV (reference sequence). CDR3 size: 16 residues. The record originates from a study of T cell responses to AZD1222 COVID-19 vaccine. The chain recombines TRBV27 with TRBJ1-1; 7 nucleotides line up with TRBD1. The receptor was derived from an adult in good health. The specimen was peripheral blood, collected on day 0 of AZD1222 vaccination. The DNA of the CDR3 is TGTGCCAGCAGACGGGACATAGACAGGGCCGACACTGAAGCTTTCTTT. Translated: CASRRDIDRADTEAFF.